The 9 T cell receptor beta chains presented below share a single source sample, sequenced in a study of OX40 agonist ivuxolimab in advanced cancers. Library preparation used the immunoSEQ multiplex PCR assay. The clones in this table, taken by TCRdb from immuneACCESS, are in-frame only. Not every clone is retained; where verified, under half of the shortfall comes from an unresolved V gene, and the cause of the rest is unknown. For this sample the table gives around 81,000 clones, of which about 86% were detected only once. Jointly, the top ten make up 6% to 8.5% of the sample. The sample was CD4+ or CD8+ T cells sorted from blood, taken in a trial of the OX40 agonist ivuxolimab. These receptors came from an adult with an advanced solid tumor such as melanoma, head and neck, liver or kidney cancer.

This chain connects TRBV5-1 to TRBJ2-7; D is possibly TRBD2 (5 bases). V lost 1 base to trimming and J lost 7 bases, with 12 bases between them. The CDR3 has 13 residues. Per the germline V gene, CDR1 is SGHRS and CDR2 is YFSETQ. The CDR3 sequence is CASSLSGVREQYF. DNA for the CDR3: TGCGCCAGCAGCTTGTCCGGGGTGAGGGAGCAGTACTTC.

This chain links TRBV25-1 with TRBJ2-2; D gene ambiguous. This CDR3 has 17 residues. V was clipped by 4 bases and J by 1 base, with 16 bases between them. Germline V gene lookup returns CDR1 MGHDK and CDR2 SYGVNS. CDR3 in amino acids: CASSAPLGRLNTGELFF. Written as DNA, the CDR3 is TGTGCCAGCAGTGCCCCTCTCGGCAGGCTGAACACCGGGGAGCTGTTTTTT.

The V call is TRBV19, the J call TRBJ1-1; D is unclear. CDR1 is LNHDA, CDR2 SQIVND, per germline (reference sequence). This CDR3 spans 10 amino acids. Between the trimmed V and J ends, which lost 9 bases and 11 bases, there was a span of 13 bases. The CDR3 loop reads CASGRPQAFF. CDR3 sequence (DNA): TGTGCCAGCGGACGGCCGCAGGCTTTCTTT.

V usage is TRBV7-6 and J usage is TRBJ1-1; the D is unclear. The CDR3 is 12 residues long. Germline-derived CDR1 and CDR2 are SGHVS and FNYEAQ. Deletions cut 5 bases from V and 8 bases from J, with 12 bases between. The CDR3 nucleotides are TGTGCCAGCAGCCCCCACTCTGTGGAAGCTTTCTTT. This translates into CASSPHSVEAFF.

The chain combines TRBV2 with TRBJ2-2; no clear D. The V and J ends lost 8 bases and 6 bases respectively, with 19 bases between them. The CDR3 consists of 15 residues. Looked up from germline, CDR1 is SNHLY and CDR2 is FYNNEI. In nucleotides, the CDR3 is TGTGCCAGCTCGCGGTCGGCGTTTTTTGCCGGGGAGCTGTTTTTT. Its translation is CASSRSAFFAGELFF.

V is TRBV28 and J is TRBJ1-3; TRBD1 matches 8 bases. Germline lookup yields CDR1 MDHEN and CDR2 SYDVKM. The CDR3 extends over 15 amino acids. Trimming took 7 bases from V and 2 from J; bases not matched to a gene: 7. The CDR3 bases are TGTGCCAGCATGGGCAGGGGGCGTCCTGGAAACACCATATATTTT. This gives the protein CASMGRGRPGNTIYF.

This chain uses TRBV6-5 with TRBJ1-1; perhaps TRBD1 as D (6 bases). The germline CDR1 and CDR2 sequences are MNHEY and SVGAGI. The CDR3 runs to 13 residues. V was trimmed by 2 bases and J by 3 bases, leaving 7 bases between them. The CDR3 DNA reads TGTGCCAGCAGTTACGGGACATACACTGAAGCTTTCTTT. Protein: CASSYGTYTEAFF.

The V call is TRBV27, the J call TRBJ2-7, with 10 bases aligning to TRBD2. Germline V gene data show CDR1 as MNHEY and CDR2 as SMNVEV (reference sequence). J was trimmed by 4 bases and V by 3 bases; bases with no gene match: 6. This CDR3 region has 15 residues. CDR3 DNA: TGTGCCAGCAGTTTCAGAGCTAGCGGGAGTTACGAGCAGTACTTC. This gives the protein CASSFRASGSYEQYF.

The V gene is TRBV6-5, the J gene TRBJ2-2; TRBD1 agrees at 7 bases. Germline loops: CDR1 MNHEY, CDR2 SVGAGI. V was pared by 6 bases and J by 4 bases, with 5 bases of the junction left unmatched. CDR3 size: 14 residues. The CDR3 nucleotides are TGTGCCAGCAGGAGGGGGCAGAGCACCGGGGAGCTGTTTTTT. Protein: CASRRGQSTGELFF.